The 31 T cell receptor beta chains given below trace back to one sample, sequenced in a study of human T cells and chemical hapten exposure. The sample's time point: patch test 1, 2 weeks after DPC sensitization. Treatment here: therapeutic diphenylcyclopropenone sensitization with weekly scalp DPC. TCRdb reanalysed the RACE reads using MiXCR and keeps one entry per CDR3 protein. The sample holds approximately 80,000 distinct CDR3 sequences, approximately 11% seen once. Material: whole blood, obtained in connection with sensitization to the hapten diphenylcyclopropenone (DPC). These receptors were taken from a woman in her 50s with alopecia areata. Some clones in this sample may be carry-over from other donors' samples.

The chain links TRBV13 to TRBJ2-2, with TRBD2 as a possible D gene (5 bases). Germline V gene lookup returns CDR1 PRHDT and CDR2 FYEKMQ (reference sequence). Trimming removed 5 bases at V and 6 bases at J, with 7 bases between. This CDR3 comprises 12 residues. The CDR3 DNA reads TGTGCCAGCAGCACTAGACCCGGGGAGCTGTTTTTT. Residues: CASSTRPGELFF.

This clonotype was recorded at least ten times. V is TRBV27 and J is TRBJ2-7; perhaps TRBD1 as D (5 bases). The CDR3 contains 14 residues. V gave up 5 bases and J gave up 3 bases, with 14 bases separating them. Germline V gene data show CDR1 as MNHEY and CDR2 as SMNVEV (reference sequence). CDR3 region: CASSLGHTHYEQYF. In DNA form, the CDR3 reads TGTGCCAGCAGTCTCGGACATACTCACTACGAGCAGTACTTC.

In this sample, this clonotype turned up many times. The rearrangement links TRBV11-1 to TRBJ2-7; D might be TRBD2 (5 bases). Trimming stripped 5 bases from V and 2 bases from J, with 16 bases between. This CDR3 contains 15 residues. Germline-derived CDR1 and CDR2 are SGHAT and FQDESV (reference sequence). CDR3 nucleotides: TGTGCCAGCAGCCACGGGATGGAGAGACCCTACGAGCAGTACTTC. It specifies CASSHGMERPYEQYF.

The chain links TRBV7-6 to TRBJ2-7; no clear D. Trimming took off 1 base at V and 4 bases at J, with 11 bases between the two ends. There are 14 residues in the CDR3. Looked up from germline, CDR1 is SGHVS and CDR2 is FNYEAQ. CDR3 nucleotides: TGTGCCAGCAGCTTAGGTTCCGGCTGGTACGAGCAGTACTTC. This sequence encodes CASSLGSGWYEQYF. Filled out from reference TRBV7-6 and TRBJ2-7, the complete variable domain reads GAGVSQSPRYKVTKRGQDVALRCDPISGHVSLYWYRQALGQGPEFLTYFNYEAQQDKSGLPNDRFSAERPEGSISTLTIQRTEQRDSAMYRCASSLGSGWYEQYFGPGTRLTVT.

This clonotype was found many times. The chain is built from TRBV18 and TRBJ1-1; 7 bases match TRBD1. V was clipped by 2 bases and J by 11 bases; unmatched bases: 11. The CDR3 length is 14 residues. CDR1 is KGHSH, CDR2 LQKENI, per germline. Here the CDR3 DNA reads TGTGCCAGCTCACCAAACGGGACAGCGAGAATGGCTTTCTTT. It encodes CASSPNGTARMAFF.

This clonotype was detected ten times or more. The rearrangement uses TRBV6-2 or TRBV6-3 and TRBJ1-5; weak D call: TRBD1 (5 bases). CDR1 and CDR2 (germline): MNHEY, SVGEGT. V was shortened by 5 bases and J by 4 bases, with 12 bases between the two germline ends. The CDR3 extends over 14 amino acids. CDR3 amino acids: CASSVDRINQPQHF. In nucleotides, the CDR3 is TGTGCCAGCAGTGTCGACAGAATAAATCAGCCCCAGCATTTT.

This clonotype was seen ten or more times. The chain uses TRBV7-2 and TRBJ2-5; 9 bases map to TRBD2. The CDR3 length is 16 residues. Germline CDR1 and CDR2: SGHTA and FQGNSA. V lost 1 base and J lost 2; bases outside the gene matches: 5. CDR3 region: CASSLGGAGGQETQYF. In DNA, the CDR3 is TGTGCCAGCAGCTTAGGTGGAGCGGGGGGACAAGAGACCCAGTACTTC.

V usage is TRBV11-2 and J usage is TRBJ2-2, with TRBD1 as a possible D gene (6 bases). Germline loops: CDR1 SGHAT, CDR2 FQNNGV. Trimming removed 5 bases from V and 4 bases from J, with 11 bases in between. The CDR3 has 14 residues. The CDR3 bases are TGTGCCAGCAGCCTAGGACAGACCACCGGGGAGCTGTTTTTT. It specifies CASSLGQTTGELFF. Using reference TRBV11-2 and TRBJ2-2 for the parts outside the CDR3, the full variable domain is EAGVAQSPRYKIIEKRQSVAFWCNPISGHATLYWYQQILGQGPKLLIQFQNNGVVDDSQLPKDRFSAERLKGVDSTLKIQPAKLEDSAVYLCASSLGQTTGELFFGEGSRLTVL.

This rearrangement joins TRBV12-3 or TRBV12-4 to TRBJ1-6; 9 bases map to TRBD1. After removal of 5 bases from V and 9 bases from J, the junction contained 8 bases not matched to a gene. The CDR3 totals 15 residues. The CDR3 region is CASSPGGDRASPLHF. CDR3 bases: TGTGCCAGCAGTCCCGGCGGGGACAGGGCTTCACCCCTCCACTTT.

In this sample, this clonotype turned up many times. The rearrangement joins TRBV18 to TRBJ2-5; D not certain. V was pared by 0 bases and J by 5 bases, with 4 bases between. This CDR3 is built from 12 residues. The germline gives CDR1 KGHSH, CDR2 LQKENI. The CDR3 sequence is CASSPPSETQYF. Here the CDR3 DNA reads TGTGCCAGCTCACCACCCTCCGAGACCCAGTACTTC.

In nucleotides, the CDR3 is TGTGCCAGCCCCGCGAGAAGCGGGGGTTCCAACGAGCAGTACTTC. Its translation: CASPARSGGSNEQYF. The rearrangement joins TRBV2 to TRBJ2-7, with 8 positions matching TRBD2. Germline CDR1 is SNHLY and CDR2 is FYNNEI. The CDR3 runs to 15 residues. Unmatched junction bases numbered 14, after V lost 8 bases and J lost 5 bases.

Turning to this clonotype: An end of the junction differs from the germline gene, which may be a read error. The V and J genes are TRBV11-2 and TRBJ1-4; weak D call: TRBD1 (5 bases). This CDR3 has 15 residues. Germline V gene lookup returns CDR1 SGHAT and CDR2 FQNNGV. CDR3 in amino acids: CANSPQVWGNEKLFF. CDR3 nucleotides: TGTGCCAACAGCCCCCAGGTCTGGGGGAATGAAAAACTGTTTTTT. Filled out from reference TRBV11-2 and TRBJ1-4, the complete variable domain reads EAGVAQSPRYKIIEKRQSVAFWCNPISGHATLYWYQQILGQGPKLLIQFQNNGVVDDSQLPKDRFSAERLKGVDSTLKIQPAKLEDSAVYLCANSPQVWGNEKLFFGSGTQLSVL.

The chain uses TRBV14 and TRBJ1-1; weak D call: TRBD1 (5 bases). V dropped 3 bases and J dropped 11 bases, with 25 bases sitting between them. The CDR3 totals 16 residues. Germline V CDR1 and CDR2: SGHDN, FVKESK. CDR3 loop: CASSHGVATGTAAAFF. The CDR3 region has the DNA TGTGCCAGCAGCCATGGCGTGGCAACCGGGACCGCGGCTGCTTTCTTT.

This clonotype appeared a few times. The rearrangement joins TRBV4-3 to TRBJ2-7; TRBD2 matches at 7 bases. The germline CDR1 and CDR2 sequences are LGHNA and YSLEER. The CDR3 is made up of 17 amino acids. V lost 0 bases to trimming and J lost 0 bases; unmatched junction nucleotides: 8. The CDR3 protein is CASSQDPGTILSYEQYF. The CDR3 nucleotides read TGCGCCAGCAGCCAAGATCCTGGGACTATTCTCTCCTACGAGCAGTACTTC.

Many counts were recorded for this clonotype. V is TRBV20-1 and J is TRBJ1-1, with D perhaps TRBD1 (5 bases). The CDR3 totals 15 residues. Trimming took 2 bases from V and 4 from J, leaving 17 bases between them. Looked up from germline, CDR1 is DFQATT and CDR2 is SNEGSKA (reference sequence). In DNA, the CDR3 is TGCAGTGCTAGATTTAACTGGGGCAGGACCACTGAAGCTTTCTTT. It translates to CSARFNWGRTTEAFF.

This clonotype was counted at least ten times. The V gene is TRBV20-1, the J gene TRBJ2-2; unclear D gene. Between the trimmed V and J ends, which lost 6 bases and 5 bases, there was a span of 10 bases. The CDR3 runs 12 residues. The germline V gene has CDR1 DFQATT and CDR2 SNEGSKA (reference sequence). The CDR3 nucleotides are TGCAGTGCGTATAAGGGTACCGGGGAGCTGTTTTTT. Residues: CSAYKGTGELFF.

This clonotype came up many times. This chain uses TRBV4-2 with TRBJ2-3; TRBD2 matches at 7 bases. Per the germline V gene, CDR1 is LGHNA and CDR2 is YNFKEQ. The CDR3 has 16 amino acids. V trimming: 2 bases; J trimming: 3 bases; junction bases outside the gene matches: 8. The DNA for the CDR3 is TGTGCCAGCAGCCAATCTCTAGGGGAGGGAACAGATACGCAGTATTTT. Translated: CASSQSLGEGTDTQYF.

This chain uses TRBV5-1 with TRBJ2-3, with 9 bases fitting TRBD2. This CDR3 comprises 15 residues. CDR1 and CDR2 (germline): SGHRS, YFSETQ. The V gene end was trimmed by 4 bases and the J gene end by 2 bases; junction bases not matched to a gene: 5. As DNA, the CDR3 is TGCGCCAGCAGCCCCGGACTAGCGAACACAGATACGCAGTATTTT. This translates into CASSPGLANTDTQYF.

This clonotype was detected ten times or more. CDR3 protein: CASDRASSGNTIYF. The DNA for the CDR3 is TGTGCCAGCGACAGAGCGAGCTCTGGAAACACCATATATTTT. This chain links TRBV18 with TRBJ1-3; D is possibly TRBD1 (5 bases). Per germline, CDR1 KGHSH and CDR2 LQKENI. The CDR3 spans 14 residues. Deletions cut 8 bases from V and 0 bases from J, with 11 bases between. The whole variable domain, filled in from reference TRBV18 and TRBJ1-3, reads NAGVMQNPRHLVRRRGQEARLRCSPMKGHSHVYWYRQLPEEGLKFMVYLQKENIIDESGMPKERFSAEFPKEGPSILRIQQVVRGDSAAYFCASDRASSGNTIYFGEGSWLTVV.

The chain carries TRBV7-9 and TRBJ1-4, with 9 nucleotides matching TRBD1. V was pared by 7 bases and J by 8 bases, with 26 bases of the junction left unmatched. The CDR3 has 20 residues. Germline values: CDR1 SEHNR, CDR2 FQNEAQ (reference sequence). The CDR3 is CASNANPDRGLSWAEEKLFF. CDR3 DNA sequence: TGTGCCAGCAACGCGAACCCGGACAGGGGCCTTTCCTGGGCTGAGGAAAAACTGTTTTTT.

This clonotype was counted a few times. V usage is TRBV28 and J usage is TRBJ1-1, with D unresolved. In germline, CDR1 is MDHEN, CDR2 SYDVKM. The CDR3 length is 11 residues. V gave up 3 bases and J gave up 8 bases, with 7 bases separating them. DNA of the CDR3: TGTGCCAGCAGTTTGGGGAGGGAAGCTTTCTTT. It translates to CASSLGREAFF.

The chain carries TRBV12-3 or TRBV12-4 and TRBJ2-7, with a weak D call TRBD1 (6 bases). Trimming removed 3 bases at V and 4 bases at J, with 7 bases between. This CDR3 is built from 12 residues. CDR3 sequence (DNA): TGTGCCAGCAGTTTCAGGGGTTACGAGCAGTACTTC. Its translation is CASSFRGYEQYF.

This clonotype is a singleton in its sample. V is TRBV6-1 and J is TRBJ1-4; 7 bases align to TRBD1. Germline CDR1 is MNHNS and CDR2 is SASEGT. CDR3 size: 15 residues. Trimming took 7 bases from V and 8 from J; bases not matched to a gene: 13. CDR3 DNA: TGTGCCAGCATATACAGACAGGGCATCAACGAAAAACTGTTTTTT. It encodes CASIYRQGINEKLFF.

The CDR3 spells CATSRDRTTNEKLFF. DNA of the CDR3: TGTGCCACCAGCCGCGACAGGACAACTAATGAAAAACTGTTTTTT. The V call is TRBV15, the J call TRBJ1-4; tentative D call: TRBD1 (6 bases). Per the germline V gene, CDR1 is LNHNV and CDR2 is YYDKDF (reference sequence). The CDR3 runs 15 residues. V was pared by 5 bases and J by 0 bases, with 10 bases between. The full variable domain, completed using reference TRBV15 and TRBJ1-4, is DAMVIQNPRYQVTQFGKPVTLSCSQTLNHNVMYWYQQKSSQAPKLLFHYYDKDFNNEADTPDNFQSRRPNTSFCFLDIRSPGLGDTAMYLCATSRDRTTNEKLFFGSGTQLSVL.

A few counts support this clonotype. V gene TRBV20-1 combines with J gene TRBJ2-7, with D possibly TRBD2 on 5 matching bases. The V gene's germline CDR1 is DFQATT and CDR2 SNEGSKA (reference sequence). This CDR3 contains 13 residues. The germline V and J ends were trimmed by 7 bases and 2 bases, with 15 bases remaining between them. CDR3 protein: CSERAVLAYEQYF. The CDR3 nucleotides read TGCAGTGAGCGAGCGGTCCTTGCCTACGAGCAGTACTTC.

This clonotype was observed a handful of times. This chain links TRBV7-2 with TRBJ2-3; 9 bases are shared with TRBD2. J gave up 1 base and V 7 bases, and 9 bases lay outside the gene matches. The CDR3 extends over 16 amino acids. Germline V gene sequence: CDR1 SGHTA, CDR2 FQGNSA. DNA for the CDR3: TGTGCCAGCACCCCCTTTGCTAGCGGGGGCACAGATACGCAGTATTTT. Protein product: CASTPFASGGTDTQYF.

This clonotype was found many times. V gene TRBV28 combines with J gene TRBJ2-5, with TRBD1 matching 9 bases. From germline, CDR1 is MDHEN and CDR2 SYDVKM. V lost 5 bases to trimming and J lost 6 bases; unmatched junction nucleotides: 13. The CDR3 contains 16 residues. Here the CDR3 reads CASSIHGTGHEKTQYF. CDR3 DNA: TGTGCCAGCAGTATCCACGGGACAGGGCATGAGAAGACCCAGTACTTC.

In this sample, this clonotype turned up a few times. The chain combines TRBV12-3 or TRBV12-4 with TRBJ2-5; D uncertain. The CDR3 contains 13 residues. Trimming pared 6 bases from V and 8 bases from J, leaving 16 bases between. CDR3 loop: CASSQLPAETQYF. CDR3 DNA: TGTGCCAGCAGCCAGCTACCCGCTGAAACCCAGTACTTC.

This clonotype appeared a few times. V and J are TRBV20-1 and TRBJ1-6; D uncertain. The CDR3 has 15 amino acids. CDR1 is DFQATT, CDR2 SNEGSKA, per germline (reference sequence). V lost 4 bases, J lost 0 bases, and 10 bases lay in between. This CDR3 reads CSANGPSSYNSPLHF. The CDR3 DNA follows: TGCAGTGCTAACGGGCCTAGCTCCTATAATTCACCCCTCCACTTT.

This chain joins TRBV4-1 and TRBJ2-7; possibly TRBD2 for D (6 bases). CDR3 length: 11 residues. The ends were cut back, 8 bases at V and 7 bases at J, with 12 bases in the middle. The germline gives CDR1 MGHRA, CDR2 YSYEKL. CDR3 bases: TGCGCCAGCTCCGCCGGAGGGGAGCAGTACTTC. Its protein product is CASSAGGEQYF.

The rearrangement uses TRBV30 and TRBJ1-1; D is uncertain. This CDR3 is built from 13 residues. The germline CDR1 and CDR2 sequences are GTSNPN and SVGIG (reference sequence). Trimming removed 1 base at V and 0 bases at J, with 6 bases between. The CDR3 DNA follows: TGTGCCTGGAGTGGGGGAGTGAACACTGAAGCTTTCTTT. This codes for CAWSGGVNTEAFF.